The T cell receptor (beta chain) under discussion was sequenced for a study of sequential checkpoint blockade in melanoma. Only in-frame clones appear in the TCRdb table, and some are missing; sequencing was by immunoSEQ multiplex PCR. The data show about 22,000 clones, with more than 80% seen just once and around a tenth held by the top ten. This clone was seen a handful of times. Treatment described: randomized to nivolumab then ipilimumab (arm A) or the reverse (arm B). V lost 5 bases and J lost 3; bases outside the gene matches: 3. There are 13 residues in the CDR3. CDR1 is SGHVS and CDR2 is FNYEAQ in the germline V gene.

Here the sequenced sample was CD8+ T cells sorted from blood (inferred from file names), taken from a patient given nivolumab and ipilimumab in sequence. The TCR comes from a human donor with melanoma. J is TRBJ2-7 and V is TRBV7-6; 8 bases line up with TRBD1. The CDR3 loop reads CASSGDRYYEQYF. The CDR3, as DNA: TGTGCCAGCAGCGGGGACAGGTACTACGAGCAGTACTTC.